These 9 T cell receptor beta chains originate from one sample sequenced in a study of blood T cell repertoires in COVID-19. The assay was immunoSEQ multiplex PCR, and TCRdb's table has in-frame clones only and misses some. In the table there are more than 200,000 clones, 75% to 85% of which are singletons. Sequencing was done on a sample of PBMCs or T cells enriched from blood (not recorded which). The receptors shown here come from a man aged 25 to 40 with acute COVID-19.

This rearrangement joins TRBV6-5 to TRBJ1-6, with 9 nucleotides matching TRBD1. Per the germline V gene, CDR1 is MNHEY and CDR2 is SVGAGI. The CDR3 consists of 13 residues. Trimming removed 6 bases from V and 10 bases from J; junction bases left unmatched: 4. CDR3 coding DNA: TGTGCCAGCAGCCGGGACAGGGTATCACCCCTCCACTTT. Protein: CASSRDRVSPLHF.

The rearrangement joins TRBV30 to TRBJ1-5, with 8 bases matching TRBD1. With V trimmed by 3 bases and J by 3 bases, 4 bases remained unmatched. CDR3 length: 14 amino acids. CDR1 is GTSNPN and CDR2 is SVGIG in the germline V gene (reference sequence). The CDR3 region is CAWRQTGANQPQHF. In DNA form, the CDR3 reads TGTGCCTGGAGGCAGACAGGGGCCAATCAGCCCCAGCATTTT.

This chain connects TRBV11-3 to TRBJ2-1; 15 bases are shared with TRBD2. The CDR3 runs to 17 residues. Germline CDR1 and CDR2: SGHNT and YENEEA. With 5 bases clipped from V and 7 bases from J, the junction kept 9 bases outside the gene matches. The DNA for the CDR3 is TGTGCCAGCAGCCAACCGGGACTAGCGGGGGGCGGGAATGAGCAGTTCTTC. Translation gives CASSQPGLAGGGNEQFF.

The chain links TRBV6-5 to TRBJ2-7; a possible D gene is TRBD2 (6 bases). CDR3 size: 14 residues. V was cut by 7 bases and J by 6 bases, with 19 bases left in between. The V gene's germline CDR1 is MNHEY and CDR2 SVGAGI. The CDR3 here is CASKGLPREREQYF. DNA of the CDR3: TGTGCCAGCAAGGGACTCCCAAGGGAGCGCGAGCAGTACTTC.

This clone came up a few times. The J gene is TRBJ2-3, the V gene TRBV10-3; TRBD2 matches 7 bases. V was pared by 4 bases and J by 11 bases, with 12 bases of the junction left unmatched. CDR1 ENHRY and CDR2 SYGVKD come from the germline V gene. The CDR3 is 14 amino acids. CDR3 DNA: TGTGCCATCAGTGTTGAAGCGGGGTATTCGGAGCAGTATTTT. Its protein is CAISVEAGYSEQYF.

This chain links TRBV6-5 with TRBJ1-1; TRBD1 matches at 10 bases. Germline V gene sequence: CDR1 MNHEY, CDR2 SVGAGI. The length of the CDR3 is 14 residues. Unmatched junction bases numbered 1, after V lost 5 bases and J lost 1 base. DNA of the CDR3: TGTGCCAGCAGTCGGACAGGGGGGAACACTGAAGCTTTCTTT. Protein sequence: CASSRTGGNTEAFF.

This sequence joins TRBV9 and TRBJ2-1, with 13 bases that match TRBD2. This CDR3 region has 16 residues. Germline CDR1 is SGDLS and CDR2 is YYNGEE. V shed 1 base and J 9 bases; nucleotides not matched to a gene: 7. CDR3 residues: CASSVFRTSGGGEQFF. The CDR3 coding sequence is TGTGCCAGCAGCGTATTCCGGACTAGCGGGGGTGGTGAGCAGTTCTTC.

This chain uses TRBV5-1 with TRBJ2-3; no definite D call. The CDR3 has 14 residues. The V end was cut by 1 base, the J end by 2 bases, with 8 bases between. The germline V gene encodes CDR1 SGHRS and CDR2 YFSETQ. The CDR3 bases are TGCGCCAGCAGCTTGTGGCAGTCCACAGATACGCAGTATTTT. Protein product: CASSLWQSTDTQYF.

This chain links TRBV30 with TRBJ1-1, with unresolved D. CDR1 and CDR2 from the germline V gene are GTSNPN and SVGIG (reference sequence). The CDR3 spans 13 residues. The V end lost 4 bases, the J end lost 8 bases, and 17 bases lay between the germline ends. CDR3 bases: TGTGCCTGGAACAACCCGTTCCGGGTAGAAGCTTTCTTT. Its protein product is CAWNNPFRVEAFF. Together with reference TRBV30 and TRBJ1-1, the CDR3 gives the full variable domain: SQTIHQWPATLVQPVGSPLSLECTVEGTSNPNLYWYRQAAGRGLQLLFYSVGIGQISSEVPQNLSASRPQDRQFILSSKKLLLSDSGFYLCAWNNPFRVEAFFGQGTRLTVV.